The following is a TCR beta chain sequence with its context. The sample comes from a study of T cell responses to AZD1222 COVID-19 vaccine. CDR1 is LNHDA, CDR2 SQIVND, per germline (reference sequence). The CDR3 totals 14 residues. V was cut by 7 bases and J by 3 bases, with 15 bases left in between. The method was immunoSEQ multiplex PCR; TCRdb's version includes in-frame clones alone and lacks a portion of them. The data show some 150,000 clones, about 92% seen once. The sequence came from an adult in good health. Sequencing used peripheral blood, obtained on day 0 of AZD1222 vaccination. The V and J genes are TRBV19 and TRBJ1-1, with a possible D match to TRBD1 (5 bases). The DNA of the CDR3 is TGTGCCAGTAAGCCAAACAAGGGGCACACTGAAGCTTTCTTT. It codes for CASKPNKGHTEAFF.